The clone carrying this T cell receptor beta chain has just a few counts. The antigen is not known. This record belongs to a study of type 1 and type 2 diabetes patients. Study observations and caveats: Type 2 diabetes and control samples shared highly correlated V and J usage, averaging about 0.97.

V lost 3 bases to trimming and J lost 4 bases, with 13 bases between them. Germline V gene data show CDR1 as DFQATT and CDR2 as SNEGSKA (reference sequence). The CDR3 loop spans 14 amino acids. PCR was run on genomic DNA. Multiplex PCR with 30 forward and 13 reverse primers amplified the TCR beta CDR3. TCRdb reprocessed the multiplex PCR reads with MiXCR, giving one entry per CDR3 protein. The sample carries more than 250,000 distinct CDR3 sequences, roughly 44% recorded once. The sequencing input was peripheral blood mononuclear cells (PBMCs). The rearrangement links TRBV20-1 to TRBJ2-1; D is tentatively TRBD1 or TRBD2 (5 bases each). This receptor was identified in a man between 18 and 29 years old with type 2 diabetes. The DNA of the CDR3 is TGCAGTGCTAGCGGGACCGAGAGATACAATGAGCAGTTCTTC. It codes for CSASGTERYNEQFF.